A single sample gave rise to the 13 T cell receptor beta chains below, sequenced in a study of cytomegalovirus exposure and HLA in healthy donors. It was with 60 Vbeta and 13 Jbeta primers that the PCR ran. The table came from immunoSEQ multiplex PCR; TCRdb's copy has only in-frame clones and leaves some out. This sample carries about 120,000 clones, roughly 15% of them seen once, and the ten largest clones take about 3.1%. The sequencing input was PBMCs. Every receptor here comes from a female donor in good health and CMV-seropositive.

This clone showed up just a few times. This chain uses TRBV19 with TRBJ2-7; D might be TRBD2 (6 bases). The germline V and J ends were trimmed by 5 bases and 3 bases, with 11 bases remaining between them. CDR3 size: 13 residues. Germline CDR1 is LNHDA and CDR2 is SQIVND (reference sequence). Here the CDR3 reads CASSAAGGYEQYF. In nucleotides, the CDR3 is TGTGCCAGTAGTGCGGCCGGGGGCTACGAGCAGTACTTC.

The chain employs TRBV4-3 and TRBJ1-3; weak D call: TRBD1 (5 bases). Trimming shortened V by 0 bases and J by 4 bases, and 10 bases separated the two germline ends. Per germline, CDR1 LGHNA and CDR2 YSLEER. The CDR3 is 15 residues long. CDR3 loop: CASSQETGTGNTIYF. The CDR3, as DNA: TGCGCCAGCAGCCAAGAAACAGGAACCGGAAACACCATATATTTT.

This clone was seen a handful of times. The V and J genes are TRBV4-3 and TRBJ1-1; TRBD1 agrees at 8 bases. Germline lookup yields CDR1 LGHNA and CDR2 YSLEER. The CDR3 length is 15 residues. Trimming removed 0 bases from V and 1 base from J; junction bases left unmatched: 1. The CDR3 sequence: CASSQDGTGNTEAFF. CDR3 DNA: TGCGCCAGCAGCCAAGATGGGACAGGGAACACTGAAGCTTTCTTT.

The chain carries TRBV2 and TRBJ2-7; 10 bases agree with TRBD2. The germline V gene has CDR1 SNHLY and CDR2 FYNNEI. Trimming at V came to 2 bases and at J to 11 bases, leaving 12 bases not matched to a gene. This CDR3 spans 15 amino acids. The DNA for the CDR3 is TGTGCCAGCAGTGAAAGCGGGAGGGCCTCTCCACTCAAGTACTTC. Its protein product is CASSESGRASPLKYF.

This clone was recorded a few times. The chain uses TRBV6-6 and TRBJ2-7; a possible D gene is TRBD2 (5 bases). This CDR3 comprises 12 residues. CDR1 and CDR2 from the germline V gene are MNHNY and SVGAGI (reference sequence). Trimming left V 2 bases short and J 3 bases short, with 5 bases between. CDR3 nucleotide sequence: TGTGCCAGCAGTTACGAGGGCTACGAGCAGTACTTC. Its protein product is CASSYEGYEQYF.

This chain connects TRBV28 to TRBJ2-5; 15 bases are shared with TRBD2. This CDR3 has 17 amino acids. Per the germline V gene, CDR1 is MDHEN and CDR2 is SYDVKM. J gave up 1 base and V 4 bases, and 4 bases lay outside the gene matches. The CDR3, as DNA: TGTGCCAGCAGTTCATGGACTAGCGGGAGGGTCCAAGAGACCCAGTACTTC. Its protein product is CASSSWTSGRVQETQYF.

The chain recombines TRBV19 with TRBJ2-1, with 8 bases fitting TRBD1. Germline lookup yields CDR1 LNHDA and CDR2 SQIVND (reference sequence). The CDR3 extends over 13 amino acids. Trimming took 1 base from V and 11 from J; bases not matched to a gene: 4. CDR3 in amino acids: CASSIVGRGQQFF. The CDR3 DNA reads TGTGCCAGTAGTATAGTCGGCAGGGGGCAGCAGTTCTTC. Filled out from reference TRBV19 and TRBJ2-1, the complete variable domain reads DGGITQSPKYLFRKEGQNVTLSCEQNLNHDAMYWYRQDPGQGLRLIYYSQIVNDFQKGDIAEGYSVSREKKESFPLTVTSAQKNPTAFYLCASSIVGRGQQFFGPGTRLTVL.

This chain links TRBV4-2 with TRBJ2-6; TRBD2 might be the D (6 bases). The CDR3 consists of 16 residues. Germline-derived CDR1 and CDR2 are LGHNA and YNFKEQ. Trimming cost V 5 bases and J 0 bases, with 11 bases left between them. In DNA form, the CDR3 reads TGTGCCAGCAGCAGGGGACTGACCTCTGGGGCCAACGTCCTGACTTTC. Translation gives CASSRGLTSGANVLTF.

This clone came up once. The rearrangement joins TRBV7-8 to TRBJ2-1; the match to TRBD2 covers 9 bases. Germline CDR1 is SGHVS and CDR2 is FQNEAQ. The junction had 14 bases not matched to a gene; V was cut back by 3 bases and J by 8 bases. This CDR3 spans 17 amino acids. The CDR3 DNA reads TGTGCCAGCAGCTTGGATGCCGGGACTAGCCTCGTCGATGAGCAGTTCTTC. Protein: CASSLDAGTSLVDEQFF.

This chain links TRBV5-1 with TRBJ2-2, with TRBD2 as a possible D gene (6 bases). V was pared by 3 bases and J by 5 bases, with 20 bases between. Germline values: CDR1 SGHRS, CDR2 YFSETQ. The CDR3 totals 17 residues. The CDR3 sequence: CASSWGVADIPTGELFF. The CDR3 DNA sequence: TGCGCCAGCAGCTGGGGGGTAGCGGATATACCAACCGGGGAGCTGTTTTTT.

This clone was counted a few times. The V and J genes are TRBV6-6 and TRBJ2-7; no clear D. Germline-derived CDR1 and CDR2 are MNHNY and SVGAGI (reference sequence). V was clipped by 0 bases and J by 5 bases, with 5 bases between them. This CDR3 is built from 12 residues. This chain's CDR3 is CASSYSQDEQYF. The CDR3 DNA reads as TGTGCCAGCAGTTACTCGCAGGACGAGCAGTACTTC.

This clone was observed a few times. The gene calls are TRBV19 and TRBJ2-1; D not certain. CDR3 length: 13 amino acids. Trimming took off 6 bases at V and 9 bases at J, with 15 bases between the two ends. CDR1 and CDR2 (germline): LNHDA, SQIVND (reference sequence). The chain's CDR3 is CASSTTLSGEQFF. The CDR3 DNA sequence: TGTGCCAGTAGCACTACATTGTCCGGTGAGCAGTTCTTC. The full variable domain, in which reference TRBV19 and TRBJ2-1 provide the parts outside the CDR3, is DGGITQSPKYLFRKEGQNVTLSCEQNLNHDAMYWYRQDPGQGLRLIYYSQIVNDFQKGDIAEGYSVSREKKESFPLTVTSAQKNPTAFYLCASSTTLSGEQFFGPGTRLTVL.

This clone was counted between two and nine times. CDR3 sequence (DNA): TGTGCCAGTAGTCGGGGGGGTGAGACCCAGTACTTC. This encodes CASSRGGETQYF. The chain combines TRBV19 with TRBJ2-5, with 8 bases aligning to TRBD2. The ends lost 5 bases at V and 5 bases at J; junction bases unmatched: 1. The CDR3 is 12 residues long. Germline V gene data show CDR1 as LNHDA and CDR2 as SQIVND (reference sequence).